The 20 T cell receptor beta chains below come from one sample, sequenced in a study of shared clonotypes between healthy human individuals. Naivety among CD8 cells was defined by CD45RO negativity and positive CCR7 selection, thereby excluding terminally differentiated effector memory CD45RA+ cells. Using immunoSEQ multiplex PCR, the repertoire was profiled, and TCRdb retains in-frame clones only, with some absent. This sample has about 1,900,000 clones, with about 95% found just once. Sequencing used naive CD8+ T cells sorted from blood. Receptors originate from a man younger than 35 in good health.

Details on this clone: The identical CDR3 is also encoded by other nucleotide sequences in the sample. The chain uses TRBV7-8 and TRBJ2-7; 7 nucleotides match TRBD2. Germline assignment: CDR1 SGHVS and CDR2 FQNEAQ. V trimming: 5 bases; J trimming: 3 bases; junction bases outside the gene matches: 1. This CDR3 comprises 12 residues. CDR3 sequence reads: CASSPGGYEQYF. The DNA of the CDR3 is TGTGCCAGCAGCCCGGGAGGCTACGAGCAGTACTTC. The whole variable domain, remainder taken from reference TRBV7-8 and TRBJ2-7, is GAGVSQSPRYKVAKRGQDVALRCDPISGHVSLFWYQQALGQGPEFLTYFQNEAQLDKSGLPSDRFFAERPEGSVSTLKIQRTQQEDSAVYLCASSPGGYEQYFGPGTRLTVT.

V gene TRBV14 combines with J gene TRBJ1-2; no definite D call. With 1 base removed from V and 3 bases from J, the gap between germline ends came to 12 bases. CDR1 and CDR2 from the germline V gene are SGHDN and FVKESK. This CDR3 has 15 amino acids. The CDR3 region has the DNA TGTGCCAGCAGCCAAGCAAGAGGGTTCGACTATGGCTACACCTTC. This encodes CASSQARGFDYGYTF.

The CDR3 region has the DNA TGTGCCAGCAGCTTTAGGGGTTCTAGGTATGGCTACACCTTC. Residues: CASSFRGSRYGYTF. This chain connects TRBV5-4 to TRBJ1-2; D is perhaps TRBD1 (5 bases). The germline V gene has CDR1 SGHNT and CDR2 YYREEE (reference sequence). V was pared by 2 bases and J by 5 bases, with 13 bases between. The CDR3 runs to 14 residues.

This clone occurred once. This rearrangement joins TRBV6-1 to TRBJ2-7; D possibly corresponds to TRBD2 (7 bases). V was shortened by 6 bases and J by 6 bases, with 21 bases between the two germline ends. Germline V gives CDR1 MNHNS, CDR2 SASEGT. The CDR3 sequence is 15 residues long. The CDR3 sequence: CASSLPRGGAGEQYF. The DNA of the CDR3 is TGTGCCAGCAGCCTACCCCGTGGGGGGGCAGGCGAGCAGTACTTC.

The chain's CDR3 is CASSAAGMVDTEAFF. The DNA for the CDR3 is TGTGCCAGCAGTGCTGCAGGAATGGTCGACACTGAAGCTTTCTTT. V gene TRBV2 combines with J gene TRBJ1-1; D remains unclear. Germline values: CDR1 SNHLY, CDR2 FYNNEI. The CDR3 is made up of 15 amino acids. The V and J ends lost 4 bases and 3 bases respectively, with 15 bases between them.

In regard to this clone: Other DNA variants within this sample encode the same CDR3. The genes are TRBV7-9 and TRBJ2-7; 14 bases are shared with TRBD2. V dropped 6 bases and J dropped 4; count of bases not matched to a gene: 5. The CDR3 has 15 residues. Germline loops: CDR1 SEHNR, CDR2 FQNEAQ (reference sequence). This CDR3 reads CASSRGTSGSYEQYF. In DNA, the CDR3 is TGTGCCAGCAGTCGCGGGACTAGCGGGAGTTACGAGCAGTACTTC.

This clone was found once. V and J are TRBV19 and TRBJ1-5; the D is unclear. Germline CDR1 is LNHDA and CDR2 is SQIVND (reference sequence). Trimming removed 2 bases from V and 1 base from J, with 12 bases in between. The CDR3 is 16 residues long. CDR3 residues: CASSIPWQASNQPQHF. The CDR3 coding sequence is TGTGCCAGTAGTATACCCTGGCAGGCGAGCAATCAGCCCCAGCATTTT.

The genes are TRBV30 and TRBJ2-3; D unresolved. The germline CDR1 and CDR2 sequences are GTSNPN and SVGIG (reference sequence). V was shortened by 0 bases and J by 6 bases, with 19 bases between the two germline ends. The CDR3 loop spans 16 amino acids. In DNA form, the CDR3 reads TGTGCCTGGAGTGTACTGTCTATAGGGCCCGCGGATACGCAGTATTTT. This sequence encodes CAWSVLSIGPADTQYF.

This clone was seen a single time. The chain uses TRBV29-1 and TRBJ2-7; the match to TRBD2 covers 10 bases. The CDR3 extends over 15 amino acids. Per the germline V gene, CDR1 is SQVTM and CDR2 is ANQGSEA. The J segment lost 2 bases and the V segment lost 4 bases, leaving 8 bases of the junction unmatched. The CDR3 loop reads CSVGGGLADTYEQYF. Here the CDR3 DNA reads TGCAGCGTTGGGGGTGGACTAGCGGACACCTACGAGCAGTACTTC.

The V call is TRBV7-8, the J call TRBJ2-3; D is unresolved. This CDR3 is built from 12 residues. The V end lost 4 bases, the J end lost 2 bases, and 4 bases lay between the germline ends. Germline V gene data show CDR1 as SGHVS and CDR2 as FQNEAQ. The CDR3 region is CASSYNTDTQYF. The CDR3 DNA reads TGTGCCAGCAGCTACAACACAGATACGCAGTATTTT.

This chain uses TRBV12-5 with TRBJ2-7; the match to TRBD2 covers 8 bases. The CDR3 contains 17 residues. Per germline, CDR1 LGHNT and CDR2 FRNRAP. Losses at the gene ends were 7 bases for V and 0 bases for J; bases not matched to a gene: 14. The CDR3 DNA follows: TGTGCTAGTGCCTCCTACTTCGGGGGGGCTAGCTCCTACGAGCAGTACTTC. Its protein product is CASASYFGGASSYEQYF.

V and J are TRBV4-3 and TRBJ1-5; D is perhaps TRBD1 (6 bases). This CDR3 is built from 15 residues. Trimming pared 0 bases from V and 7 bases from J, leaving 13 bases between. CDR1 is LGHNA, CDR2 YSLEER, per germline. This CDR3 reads CASSQEWGLGQPQHF. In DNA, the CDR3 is TGCGCCAGCAGCCAAGAATGGGGGCTTGGGCAGCCCCAGCATTTT.

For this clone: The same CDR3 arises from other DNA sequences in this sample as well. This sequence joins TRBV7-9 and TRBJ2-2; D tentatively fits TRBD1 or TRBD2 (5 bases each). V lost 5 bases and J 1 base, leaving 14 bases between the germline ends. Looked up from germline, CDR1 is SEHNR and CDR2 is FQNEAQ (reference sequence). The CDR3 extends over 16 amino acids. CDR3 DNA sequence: TGTGCCAGCAGCCCACCCGGGACGGAGAACACCGGGGAGCTGTTTTTT. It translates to CASSPPGTENTGELFF. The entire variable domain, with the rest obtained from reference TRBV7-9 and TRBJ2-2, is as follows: DTGVSQNPRHKITKRGQNVTFRCDPISEHNRLYWYRQTLGQGPEFLTYFQNEAQLEKSRLLSDRFSAERPKGSFSTLEIQRTEQGDSAMYLCASSPPGTENTGELFFGEGSRLTVL.

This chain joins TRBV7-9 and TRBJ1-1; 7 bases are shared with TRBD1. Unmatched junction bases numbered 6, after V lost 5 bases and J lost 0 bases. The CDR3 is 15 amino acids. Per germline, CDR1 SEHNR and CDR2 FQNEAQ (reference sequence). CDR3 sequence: CASSPTTGLNTEAFF. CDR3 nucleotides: TGTGCCAGCAGCCCCACGACAGGGCTGAACACTGAAGCTTTCTTT.

CDR3 amino acids: CASSSEGVTEAFF. DNA for the CDR3: TGTGCCAGCAGTTCGGAGGGGGTCACTGAAGCTTTCTTT. V and J are TRBV6-6 and TRBJ1-1; possible D gene TRBD1, 6 bases. The V gene lost 4 bases and the J gene lost 4 bases, with 10 bases spanning the gap. Germline CDR1 reads MNHNY; CDR2 reads SVGAGI (reference sequence). This CDR3 region has 13 residues.

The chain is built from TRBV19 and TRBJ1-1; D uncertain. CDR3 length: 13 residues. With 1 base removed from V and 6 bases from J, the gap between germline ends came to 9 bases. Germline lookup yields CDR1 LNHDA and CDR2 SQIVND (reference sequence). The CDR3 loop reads CASSIGPASEAFF. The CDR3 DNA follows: TGTGCCAGTAGTATAGGTCCGGCCTCTGAAGCTTTCTTT.

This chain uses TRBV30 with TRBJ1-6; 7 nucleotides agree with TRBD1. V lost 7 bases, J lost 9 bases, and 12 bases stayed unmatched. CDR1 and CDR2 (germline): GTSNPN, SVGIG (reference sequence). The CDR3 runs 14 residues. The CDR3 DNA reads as TGTGCCTCGACAGGGACCCAAAGAGGTTCACCCCTCCACTTT. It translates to CASTGTQRGSPLHF.

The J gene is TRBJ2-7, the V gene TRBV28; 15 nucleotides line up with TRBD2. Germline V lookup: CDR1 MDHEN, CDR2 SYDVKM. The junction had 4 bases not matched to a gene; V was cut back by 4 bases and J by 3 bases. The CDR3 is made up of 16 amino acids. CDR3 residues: CASSSGLAGGDYEQYF. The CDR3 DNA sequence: TGTGCCAGCAGTTCCGGACTAGCGGGGGGGGACTACGAGCAGTACTTC.

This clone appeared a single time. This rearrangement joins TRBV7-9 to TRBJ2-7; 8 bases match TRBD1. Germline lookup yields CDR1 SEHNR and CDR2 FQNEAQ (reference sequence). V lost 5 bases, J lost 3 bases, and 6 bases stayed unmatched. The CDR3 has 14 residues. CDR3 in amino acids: CASSETGGNYEQYF. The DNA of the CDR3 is TGTGCCAGCAGCGAAACAGGGGGTAACTACGAGCAGTACTTC.

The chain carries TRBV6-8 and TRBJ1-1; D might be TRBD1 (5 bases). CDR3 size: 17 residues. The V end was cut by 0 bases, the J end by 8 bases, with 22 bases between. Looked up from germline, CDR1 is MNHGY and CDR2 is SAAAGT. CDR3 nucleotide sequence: TGTGCCAGCAGTTACTCGGTACAGGAGCCCCTGGGGGGGGAAGCTTTCTTT. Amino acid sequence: CASSYSVQEPLGGEAFF.